The 3 T cell receptor beta chains presented below share a single source sample, sequenced in a study of cytomegalovirus exposure and HLA in healthy donors. Researchers ran the PCR with 60 Vbeta and 13 Jbeta primers. Repertoires were generated with immunoSEQ multiplex PCR, while TCRdb's copy carries only in-frame clones and drops some. The table lists roughly 120,000 clones, approximately 69% of them singletons, with around 4.3% in the top ten. Specimen: PBMCs. The receptors derive from a middle-aged woman in good health and CMV-seropositive.

The chain combines TRBV19 with TRBJ2-7; 7 nucleotides line up with TRBD2. Germline CDR1 is LNHDA and CDR2 is SQIVND (reference sequence). The V segment lost 4 bases and the J segment 5 bases; nucleotides outside the gene matches: 8. The CDR3 sequence is 14 residues long. The CDR3 bases are TGTGCCAGTAGTAGTGGGGGAGGGCCCCACGAGCAGTACTTC. Residues: CASSSGGGPHEQYF.

The rearrangement uses TRBV7-2 and TRBJ2-1; 7 positions match TRBD1. This CDR3 contains 14 residues. Per the germline V gene, CDR1 is SGHTA and CDR2 is FQGNSA. V shed 4 bases, J shed 0 bases, and the junction held 0 bases outside the gene matches. The CDR3 DNA is TGTGCCAGCAGCTACAGGGGCTCCTACAATGAGCAGTTCTTC. Protein sequence: CASSYRGSYNEQFF.

V usage is TRBV5-4 and J usage is TRBJ2-7; the match to TRBD2 covers 7 bases. Trimming removed 0 bases from V and 7 bases from J; junction bases left unmatched: 16. CDR1 is SGHNT, CDR2 YYREEE, per germline (reference sequence). CDR3 length: 17 amino acids. CDR3 sequence (DNA): TGTGCCAGCAGCTTGGACCAGAGACGGGGACTATCTGGTGAGCAGTACTTC. It yields the protein CASSLDQRRGLSGEQYF.